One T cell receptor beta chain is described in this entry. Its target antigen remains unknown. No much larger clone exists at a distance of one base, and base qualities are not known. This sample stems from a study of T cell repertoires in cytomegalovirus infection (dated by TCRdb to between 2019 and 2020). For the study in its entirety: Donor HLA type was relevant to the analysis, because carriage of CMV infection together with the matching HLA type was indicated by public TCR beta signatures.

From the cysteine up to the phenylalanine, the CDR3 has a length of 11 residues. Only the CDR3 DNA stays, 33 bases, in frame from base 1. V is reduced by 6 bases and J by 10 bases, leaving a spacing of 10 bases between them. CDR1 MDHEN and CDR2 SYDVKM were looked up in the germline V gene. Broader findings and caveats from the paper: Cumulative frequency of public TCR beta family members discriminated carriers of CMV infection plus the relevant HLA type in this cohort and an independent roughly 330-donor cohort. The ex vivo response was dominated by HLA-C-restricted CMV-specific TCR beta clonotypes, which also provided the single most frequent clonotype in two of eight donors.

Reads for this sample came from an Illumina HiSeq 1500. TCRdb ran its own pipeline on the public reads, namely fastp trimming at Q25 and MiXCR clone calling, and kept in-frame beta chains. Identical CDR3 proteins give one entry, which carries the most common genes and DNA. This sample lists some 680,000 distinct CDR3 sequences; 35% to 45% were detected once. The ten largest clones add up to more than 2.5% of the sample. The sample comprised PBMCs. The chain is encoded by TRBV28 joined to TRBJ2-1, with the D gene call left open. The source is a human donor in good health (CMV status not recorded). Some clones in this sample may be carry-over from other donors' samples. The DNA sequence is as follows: TGTGCCAGCAGAGATAGTGTAGAGCAGTTCTTC. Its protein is CASRDSVEQFF.